The 14 T cell receptor beta chains presented below share a single source sample, sequenced in a study of T-cell reconstitution after alpha-beta-depleted transplantation in children. Library preparation (for TCRbeta) was performed with unique molecular identifiers. A single record per CDR3 protein comes from TCRdb applying MiXCR to the PCR reads. The sample comprises around 370,000 distinct CDR3 sequences, about 9.3% of which are singletons, and roughly 2.5% rests with the top ten. The source was PBMCs from the stem cell graft donor, collected from the stem cell graft. The receptor set was obtained from a human donor who donated a stem cell graft to a child with acute lymphoblastic leukemia.

This clonotype was counted between two and nine times. This chain connects TRBV29-1 to TRBJ1-1, with 7 nucleotides matching TRBD1. The CDR3 contains 13 residues. CDR1 and CDR2 (germline): SQVTM, ANQGSEA. The junction had 6 bases not matched to a gene; V was cut back by 8 bases and J by 0 bases. CDR3 protein: CSSRGQMNTEAFF. The CDR3, as DNA: TGCAGCTCTAGGGGACAGATGAACACTGAAGCTTTCTTT.

This clonotype was seen many times. The genes are TRBV28 and TRBJ2-7; 8 nucleotides line up with TRBD1. There are 15 residues in the CDR3. CDR1 MDHEN and CDR2 SYDVKM come from the germline V gene. V shed 6 bases and J 4 bases; nucleotides not matched to a gene: 11. DNA for the CDR3: TGTGCCAGCAGGGGCGGAGGACAGGGTAAATACGAGCAGTACTTC. Amino acid sequence: CASRGGGQGKYEQYF.

This clonotype was observed many times. The chain is built from TRBV5-5 and TRBJ2-6; D uncertain. CDR1 is SGHKS, CDR2 YYEKEE, per germline (reference sequence). V lost 2 bases to trimming and J lost 2 bases, with 5 bases between them. This CDR3 contains 14 residues. The CDR3 sequence is CASSFDAGANVLTF. The CDR3 DNA reads as TGTGCCAGCAGCTTCGACGCTGGGGCCAACGTCCTGACTTTC.

This clonotype was detected a few times. This chain connects TRBV10-2 to TRBJ2-1, with TRBD2 as a possible D gene (7 bases). V was cut by 3 bases and J by 2 bases, with 17 bases left in between. This CDR3 has 17 amino acids. CDR1 and CDR2 from the germline V gene are WSHSY and SAAADI. The CDR3 loop is CASSEGPAGTPYNEQFF. In DNA form, the CDR3 reads TGCGCCAGCAGTGAAGGGCCAGCGGGGACACCCTACAATGAGCAGTTCTTC.

At least ten counts were recorded for this clonotype. The chain has TRBV7-9 and TRBJ2-1; 15 bases agree with TRBD2. V lost 5 bases and J lost 7; bases outside the gene matches: 9. CDR1 is SEHNR and CDR2 is FQNEAQ in the germline V gene (reference sequence). The CDR3 length is 17 residues. The CDR3: CASSPNHGLAGGNEQFF. The CDR3 bases are TGTGCCAGCAGCCCTAACCACGGACTAGCGGGGGGGAATGAGCAGTTCTTC.

Ten or more counts support this clonotype. The rearrangement joins TRBV28 to TRBJ2-6; D is unresolved. This CDR3 has 14 amino acids. Germline CDR1 reads MDHEN; CDR2 reads SYDVKM. Trimming took off 6 bases at V and 1 base at J, with 7 bases between the two ends. The CDR3 sequence: CASRGVSGANVLTF. CDR3 in DNA: TGTGCCAGCAGGGGCGTGTCTGGGGCCAACGTCCTGACTTTC.

This clonotype showed up just a few times. The genes are TRBV3-1 and TRBJ1-1; D ambiguous. The CDR3 runs to 16 residues. Trimming left V 2 bases short and J 0 bases short, with 13 bases between. CDR1 LGHDT and CDR2 YNNKEL come from the germline V gene (reference sequence). CDR3 amino acids: CASSQPPNTMNTEAFF. The CDR3 nucleotides read TGTGCCAGCAGCCAACCCCCGAACACCATGAACACTGAAGCTTTCTTT.

The table lists this clonotype with a few counts. The CDR3 coding sequence is TGCAGTGCTAGCGGGGGGCCCTACAATGAGCAGTTCTTC. This translates into CSASGGPYNEQFF. V is TRBV20-1 and J is TRBJ2-1, with a tentative D call TRBD2 (7 bases). V was trimmed by 3 bases and J by 2 bases, leaving 8 bases between them. The CDR3 runs 13 residues. The V gene's germline CDR1 is DFQATT and CDR2 SNEGSKA (reference sequence).

V usage is TRBV5-5 and J usage is TRBJ1-2; 9 bases fit TRBD1. This CDR3 spans 14 amino acids. V trimming: 1 base; J trimming: 4 bases; junction bases outside the gene matches: 2. Germline V gene lookup returns CDR1 SGHKS and CDR2 YYEKEE (reference sequence). The CDR3 is CASSLMGQGYGYTF. The CDR3 DNA follows: TGTGCCAGCAGCTTGATGGGACAGGGCTATGGCTACACCTTC.

This clonotype was counted only a few times. The CDR3 reads CSASNAEGTRNEQFF. The CDR3 nucleotides read TGCAGTGCTAGTAACGCAGAGGGAACTCGCAATGAGCAGTTCTTC. The chain recombines TRBV20-1 with TRBJ2-1; possibly TRBD2 for D (5 bases). Trimming left V 3 bases short and J 6 bases short, with 18 bases between. The CDR3 consists of 15 residues. In germline, CDR1 is DFQATT, CDR2 SNEGSKA (reference sequence).

This clonotype came up many times. The rearrangement uses TRBV5-5 and TRBJ2-2, with 8 bases fitting TRBD1. CDR1 and CDR2 (germline): SGHKS, YYEKEE (reference sequence). This CDR3 comprises 14 residues. V dropped 4 bases and J dropped 7; count of bases not matched to a gene: 6. This CDR3 is CASSLDRGYGELFF. CDR3 nucleotide sequence: TGTGCCAGCAGCCTTGACAGGGGATACGGGGAGCTGTTTTTT. The full variable domain, with the rest looked up from reference TRBV5-5 and TRBJ2-2, is DAGVTQSPTHLIKTRGQQVTLRCSPISGHKSVSWYQQVLGQGPQFIFQYYEKEERGRGNFPDRFSARQFPNYSSELNVNALLLGDSALYLCASSLDRGYGELFFGEGSRLTVL.

The CDR3 nucleotides are TGCGCCAGCAGCTTGGACAGGGGGAGAAATCAGCCCCAGCATTTT. Translation: CASSLDRGRNQPQHF. The chain employs TRBV4-3 and TRBJ1-5, with 10 bases that match TRBD1. Germline V gives CDR1 LGHNA, CDR2 YSLEER. With V trimmed by 5 bases and J by 4 bases, 5 bases remained unmatched. The CDR3 length is 15 residues.

A few counts support this clonotype. The rearrangement joins TRBV20-1 to TRBJ2-2; D gene uncertain. The CDR3 has 13 amino acids. V was clipped by 0 bases and J by 2 bases, with 4 bases between them. Germline V gene lookup returns CDR1 DFQATT and CDR2 SNEGSKA (reference sequence). CDR3 loop: CSARETNTGELFF. The CDR3 nucleotides are TGCAGTGCTAGAGAGACTAACACCGGGGAGCTGTTTTTT.

CDR3 residues: CSARDKLAGEVHEQFF. The CDR3 DNA reads as TGCAGTGCTAGAGACAAACTAGCGGGAGAGGTCCATGAGCAGTTCTTC. The rearrangement links TRBV20-1 to TRBJ2-1; 11 bases map to TRBD2. Trimming took 0 bases from V and 8 from J; bases not matched to a gene: 9. The V gene's germline CDR1 is DFQATT and CDR2 SNEGSKA (reference sequence). CDR3 size: 16 residues.